The clone carrying this TCR beta chain was recorded many times. This sample was included in a study of T cells in Graves' hyperthyroidism and ophthalmopathy. Graves' hyperthyroidism is called stable when ophthalmopathy does not progress within 18 months. Amplification of TCR beta CDR3 regions used RNA as the template. A set of HTBI primers served as the primers for a first-round RT-PCR of the TCR CDR3. One entry per CDR3 protein results from TCRdb running MiXCR on the multiplex PCR reads. This table holds some 350,000 distinct CDR3 sequences, 25% found once. This CDR3 region has 15 residues. Germline CDR1 reads WSHSY; CDR2 reads SAAADI. The J segment lost 5 bases and the V segment lost 6 bases, leaving 10 bases of the junction unmatched.

The sequence was collected from a man aged 50 or older with Graves' hyperthyroidism. Sequencing used blood. V usage is TRBV10-2 and J usage is TRBJ2-5, with 9 bases aligning to TRBD1. The CDR3 is CASREATGGRETQYF. For the CDR3, the DNA is TGCGCCAGCAGAGAGGCTACAGGGGGCAGGGAGACCCAGTACTTC.